This TCR beta chain was profiled in a study of shared clonotypes between healthy human individuals. Looking at the study overall: A couple of female and a few male donors aged 18 to 49 were enrolled. CD8 memory received one plate per donor, CD8 naive two, CD4 memory three and CD4 naive three. Study-wide points: Estimated richness was generally greater in naive than memory subsets.

Deletions cut 0 bases from V and 8 bases from J, with 13 bases between. Germline V gene data show CDR1 as ENHRY and CDR2 as SYGVKD. The CDR3 is made up of 14 amino acids. Here immunoSEQ multiplex PCR was the method, and the copy in TCRdb shows in-frame clones only, minus some. The top ten hold 0.1% to 0.15% of the sample, which has around 2,000,000 clones, roughly 94% seen once. The sample holds one count of this clone. Antigen unknown. The chain recombines TRBV10-3 with TRBJ1-2; D not resolved. The sequence was obtained from a man aged 18 to 35 in good health. What was sequenced was naive CD4+ T cells sorted from blood. Sample subset: CD45RA+ positively selected. The CDR3 loop is CAISESGPGFGYTF. DNA for the CDR3: TGTGCCATCAGTGAGTCTGGGCCCGGTTTCGGCTACACCTTC.